This is a list of T cell receptor beta chains from one sample in a study of cytomegalovirus exposure and HLA in healthy donors. Assay used: immunoSEQ multiplex PCR; TCRdb lists only in-frame clones, some missing. This listing includes 55,000 to 80,000 clones. Sequenced: PBMCs. The receptors here all came from a man between 40 and 49 years old in good health and CMV-seronegative. Each CDR3 is given with its conserved first and last residue. D genes are given only for firm matches.

len	v_gene	j_gene	d_gene	CDR3nt	CDR3aa
14	TRBV15	TRBJ1-4	.	TGTGCCACCAGCAGCCCGGGCCTGGGAGGAAAACTGTTTTTT	CATSSPGLGGKLFF
16	TRBV7-9	TRBJ2-1	TRBD2	TGTGCCAGCAGCTCACAGCGGGGGGGCTCCTACAATGAGCAGTTCTTC	CASSSQRGGSYNEQFF
15	TRBV19	TRBJ1-5	.	TGTGCCAGTATGCAGGGTGCCTATAGCAATCAGCCCCAGCATTTT	CASMQGAYSNQPQHF
14	TRBV11-1	TRBJ2-7	TRBD2	TGTGCCAGCAGTTTAGCGGGGAGCTCCTACGAGCAGTACTTC	CASSLAGSSYEQYF
13	TRBV30	TRBJ1-4	.	TGTGCCTGGAGTACTGACGGGGTTGAAAAACTGTTTTTT	CAWSTDGVEKLFF
15	TRBV7-3	TRBJ2-1	TRBD2	TGTGCCAGCAGCCAAGGACTAGCGGGGGGGTCTGAGCAGTTCTTC	CASSQGLAGGSEQFF
14	TRBV14	TRBJ2-2	.	TGTGCCAGCAGCCAGGGACTCGTTCCCGGGGAGCTGTTTTTT	CASSQGLVPGELFF
17	TRBV6-4	TRBJ1-6	TRBD1	TGTGCCAGCAGTTCAAAACAGGGGAGGTTTTATAATTCACCCCTCCACTTT	CASSSKQGRFYNSPLHF
15	TRBV19	TRBJ1-6	.	TGTGCCAGTAGTATTGGAGCCAGGGAGGGTTCACCCCTCCACTTT	CASSIGAREGSPLHF
15	TRBV18	TRBJ1-4	.	TGTGCCAGCTCACCCGGGTCAGGGGTGTATGAAAAACTGTTTTTT	CASSPGSGVYEKLFF
16	TRBV9	TRBJ1-3	.	TGTGCCAGCAGCCTAAGCGGGTTAGGGGCTGGAAACACCATATATTTT	CASSLSGLGAGNTIYF
14	TRBV2	TRBJ1-1	.	TGTGCCAGCAGTACTTTAGACAGGAACACTGAAGCTTTCTTT	CASSTLDRNTEAFF
16	TRBV6-5	TRBJ2-3	TRBD2	TGTGCCAGCAGTTATAGTCTAGCGGGGGCAAGAGATACGCAGTATTTT	CASSYSLAGARDTQYF
14	TRBV19	TRBJ2-1	TRBD2	TGTGCCAGTAGCCCCGGGACTAGCGGGGGGGCGCAGTTCTTC	CASSPGTSGGAQFF
14	TRBV2	TRBJ1-4	.	TGTGCCAGCAGTGATGGAGGAGCGGGTGAAAAACTGTTTTTT	CASSDGGAGEKLFF
13	TRBV5-1	TRBJ1-1	.	TGCGCCAGCAGCTTCGGGGGGAACACTGAAGCTTTCTTT	CASSFGGNTEAFF
13	TRBV6-1	TRBJ2-3	.	TGTGCCAGCAGTCCGGGTAGCACAGATACGCAGTATTTT	CASSPGSTDTQYF
12	TRBV6-1	TRBJ1-2	TRBD1	TGTGCCGGCGGACAGGGCGTCTATGGCTACACCTTC	CAGGQGVYGYTF
15	TRBV5-6	TRBJ1-5	TRBD1	TGTGCCAGCAGCATCCGACAGGGGGCGATTCAGCCCCAGCATTTT	CASSIRQGAIQPQHF
14	TRBV6-1	TRBJ2-7	TRBD2	TGTGCCAGCTCCCAGGAGCGGGGAATCGTCGAGCAGTACTTC	CASSQERGIVEQYF
14	TRBV7-8	TRBJ1-1	.	TGTGCCAGCAGCTTAGAGGTGGGGGGAAGTGAAGCTTTCTTT	CASSLEVGGSEAFF
17	TRBV30	TRBJ1-4	.	TGTGCCTGGACCCCCTTACAGGGAATAGGGGCTAATGAAAAACTGTTTTTT	CAWTPLQGIGANEKLFF
15	TRBV6-1	TRBJ2-2	TRBD1	TGTGCCAGCAGTGGAAGACAGGGGAACACCGGGGAGCTGTTTTTT	CASSGRQGNTGELFF
13	TRBV29-1	TRBJ1-2	.	TGCAGCGTTGAAGGCCAGGGCCCCTATGGCTACACCTTC	CSVEGQGPYGYTF
14	TRBV18	TRBJ1-1	.	TGTGCCAGCTCACCACCGGAGGGTCGCCTGTACGCTTTCTTT	CASSPPEGRLYAFF
15	TRBV28	TRBJ2-4	.	TGTGCCAGCAGTTCCGCGGGTTGGGCCAAAAACATTCAGTACTTC	CASSSAGWAKNIQYF
12	TRBV5-5	TRBJ1-1	.	.	CASSSSNTEAFF
17	TRBV7-6	TRBJ2-2	TRBD1	TGTGCCAGCAGCTCCTACAGGGGATGGAGGAACACCGGGGAGCTGTTTTTT	CASSSYRGWRNTGELFF
12	TRBV30	TRBJ1-2	.	TGTGCCTGGAGTGTAGCCAAGCTAGGCTACACCTTC	CAWSVAKLGYTF
16	TRBV6-1	TRBJ1-5	.	TGTGCCAGCAGTGAAGAGGGGGGCGGGGGGAATCAGCCCCAGCATTTT	CASSEEGGGGNQPQHF
13	TRBV19	TRBJ2-5	TRBD2	TGTGCCAGTAGTGCGGGACTAGGTCTAGAGCAGTACTTC	CASSAGLGLEQYF
15	TRBV6-4	TRBJ2-3	.	TGTGCCAGCAGCGACGGAGGGCAGGGCCACGATACGCAGTATTTT	CASSDGGQGHDTQYF
11	TRBV20-1	TRBJ2-1	.	TGCAGTGCCTCGCGGGGTGATGAGCAGTTCTTC	CSASRGDEQFF
14	TRBV5-4	TRBJ1-6	TRBD1	TGTGCCAGCAGGCCGACAGGGGACGGTTCACCCCTCCACTTT	CASRPTGDGSPLHF
13	TRBV29-1	TRBJ2-7	.	TGCAGCGTTGCCCAGTCAGGGGAGGGGGAGCAGTACTTC	CSVAQSGEGEQYF
15	TRBV19	TRBJ1-4	.	TGTGCCAGTATGCGGAGGGGCACCTATAATGAAAAACTGTTTTTT	CASMRRGTYNEKLFF
14	TRBV11-1	TRBJ1-6	.	TGTGCCAGCAGCCTCCGGGACGGGAGTATACCCCTCCACTTT	CASSLRDGSIPLHF
13	TRBV5-6	TRBJ2-3	TRBD1	TGTGCCAGCGAGGGGGCAGGGGGCAATACGCAGTATTTT	CASEGAGGNTQYF
11	TRBV25-1	TRBJ1-3	.	TGTGCCAGCAGTGAAAGCTACACCATATATTTT	CASSESYTIYF
17	TRBV4-1	TRBJ2-1	.	TGCGCCAGCAGCCAAGGTGGCGGCGGCGGTTCCTACAATGAGCAGTTCTTC	CASSQGGGGGSYNEQFF
14	TRBV5-1	TRBJ1-2	TRBD1	TGCGCCAGCAGCCCCAGACAGGGGACGTACGGCTACACCTTC	CASSPRQGTYGYTF
13	TRBV5-6	TRBJ1-5	.	TGTGCCAGCAGCTTGGGCCGCGCGGTGGCCCAGCATTTT	CASSLGRAVAQHF
13	TRBV9	TRBJ1-2	.	TGTGCCAGCAGCGTAGATGGGGCCTATGGCTACACCTTC	CASSVDGAYGYTF
13	TRBV6-1	TRBJ1-1	TRBD1	TGTGCCAGCAGTTCAGGGGGCGGCACTGAAGCTTTCTTT	CASSSGGGTEAFF
15	TRBV6-5	TRBJ2-7	TRBD1	TGTGCCAGCAGTTACCAAAGGACAGGGCCCTACGAGCAGTACTTC	CASSYQRTGPYEQYF
15	TRBV6-5	TRBJ1-1	.	TGTGCCAGCAGTTACACGATTACAGTGAACACTGAAGCTTTCTTT	CASSYTITVNTEAFF
14	TRBV9	TRBJ2-1	TRBD2	TGTGCCAGCAGCGTAGACGGGGGGGCTGTTGGGCAGTTCTTC	CASSVDGGAVGQFF
15	TRBV30	TRBJ1-6	TRBD1	TGTGCCTGGACCTCGTTCGGACAGGGACGGTCACCCCTCCACTTT	CAWTSFGQGRSPLHF
15	TRBV5-4	TRBJ2-1	TRBD1	TGTGCCAGCAGCTTGGGACAGGGTTTTTCCAATGAGCAGTTCTTC	CASSLGQGFSNEQFF
15	TRBV9	TRBJ2-1	.	TGTGCCAGCAGCGTAGACGGGGACATATACAATGAGCAGTTCTTC	CASSVDGDIYNEQFF
15	TRBV9	TRBJ2-5	.	TGTGCCAGCAGCGTAGAGATCGACAGGTTTGGGCCCCAGTACTTC	CASSVEIDRFGPQYF